The text below deals with one TCR beta chain. The antigen is undetermined. Clones were sequenced by immunoSEQ multiplex PCR, and TCRdb holds only the in-frame ones, with some missing. The table includes 40,000 to 50,000 clones, 88% detected once. The CDR3 has 17 amino acids. The germline CDR1 and CDR2 sequences are SEHNR and FQNEAQ (reference sequence). V lost 2 bases, J lost 4 bases, and 17 bases lay in between. This specimen belongs to a study of T cell responses to AZD1222 COVID-19 vaccine. Findings of the study overall: Donors skewed white British and female; clonal diversity was possibly underestimated.

Second-dose groups at about 4 or about 12 weeks were pooled. The rearrangement uses TRBV7-9 and TRBJ2-2; D is perhaps TRBD1 or TRBD2 (6 bases each). The specimen was peripheral blood, collected 28 days after the second AZD1222 dose. The source of this sequence is an adult who received the AZD1222 COVID-19 vaccine. For the CDR3, the DNA is TGTGCCAGCAGCTTATATGCGTTGGGGGGCGGCACCGGGGAGCTGTTTTTT. This encodes CASSLYALGGGTGELFF.